These T cell receptor beta chains were read from a single sample in a study of blood T cell repertoires in COVID-19. Method: immunoSEQ multiplex PCR; TCRdb's copy keeps in-frame clones and lacks some. The sample yields roughly 68,000 clones, around 90% seen once. The source material was peripheral blood. The source of these receptors is a man aged 50-60 years with active COVID-19. CDR3s include the opening cysteine and the closing phenylalanine or tryptophan. D genes are given only for firm matches. Some rows mark clone size as missing; the rest say once, few, many or name a class of expanded clone.

V gene,D gene,J gene,clone size,CDR3 protein,CDR3 DNA
TRBV28,TRBD1,TRBJ1-2,few,CASESPGQGPNGYTF,TGTGCCAGCGAGTCCCCGGGACAGGGACCGAACGGCTACACCTTC
TRBV30,NA,TRBJ1-1,NA,CAWTGETVNPEAFF,TGTGCCTGGACCGGGGAAACAGTTAACCCCGAAGCTTTCTTT
TRBV27,NA,TRBJ2-2,once,CASSFQGSNTGELFF,TGTGCCAGCAGTTTCCAGGGATCGAACACCGGGGAGCTGTTTTTT
TRBV19,TRBD1,TRBJ1-2,NA,CASSTRDRNYGYTF,TGTGCCAGTAGTACCCGGGACAGGAACTATGGCTACACCTTC
TRBV5-6,TRBD2,TRBJ2-7,NA,CASSPGGGALLYEQYF,TGTGCCAGCAGCCCGGGGGGGGGCGCCCTTCTCTACGAGCAGTACTTC
TRBV30,TRBD1,TRBJ2-7,NA,CAWSVDRGPGEQYF,TGTGCCTGGAGTGTAGACAGGGGGCCTGGCGAGCAGTACTTC
TRBV6-2/TRBV6-3,TRBD1,TRBJ1-5,NA,CASSPLRDRGDQPQHF,TGTGCCAGCAGCCCCCTCAGGGACAGGGGAGATCAGCCCCAGCATTTT
TRBV7-3,TRBD2,TRBJ2-2,NA,CASTLLAGDTGELFF,TGTGCCAGCACCCTACTAGCGGGGGACACCGGGGAGCTGTTTTTT
TRBV21-1,NA,TRBJ2-2,NA,CASSKGTSGSGTTGELFF,TGTGCCAGCAGCAAAGGTACTAGCGGGAGCGGTACGACCGGGGAGCTGTTTTTT
TRBV6-6,NA,TRBJ1-1,NA,CASSYNGNTEAFF,TGTGCCAGCAGCTATAACGGGAACACTGAAGCTTTCTTT
TRBV28,NA,TRBJ1-5,NA,CASSLSDRHLLGQPQHF,TGTGCCAGCAGTTTAAGTGACAGGCACTTATTAGGCCAGCCCCAGCATTTT
TRBV2,TRBD1,TRBJ2-7,NA,CASNSQGARDEQYF,TGTGCCAGCAACTCGCAGGGGGCTAGGGACGAGCAGTACTTC
TRBV4-3,NA,TRBJ2-2,NA,CASSQERAGAGTGELFF,TGCGCCAGCAGCCAAGAAAGGGCAGGCGCGGGCACCGGGGAGCTGTTTTTT
TRBV24-1,NA,TRBJ1-5,NA,CATSDGQGYNQPQHF,TGTGCCACCAGTGATGGGCAGGGGTACAATCAGCCCCAGCATTTT
TRBV20-1,NA,TRBJ1-1,NA,CSARPGVEAFF,TGCAGTGCGCGGCCCGGAGTAGAAGCTTTCTTT
TRBV28,TRBD1,TRBJ1-1,NA,CASRRTGRTEAFF,TGTGCCAGCAGAAGGACAGGGCGGACTGAAGCTTTCTTT
TRBV7-9,TRBD1,TRBJ1-1,NA,CASSLSRGLEAFF,TGTGCCAGCAGCTTATCCAGGGGGCTAGAAGCTTTCTTT
TRBV7-9,NA,TRBJ1-4,NA,CASSHPPRGTGNEKLFF,TGTGCCAGCAGCCACCCCCCCAGAGGAACGGGTAATGAAAAACTGTTTTTT
TRBV19,NA,TRBJ2-5,NA,CASSMPQGQETQYF,TGTGCCAGTAGTATGCCACAGGGACAAGAGACCCAGTACTTC
TRBV28,NA,TRBJ1-1,NA,CASSPLRGIPEAFF,TGTGCCAGCAGTCCCTTGCGGGGGATCCCTGAAGCTTTCTTT
TRBV6-7,TRBD1,TRBJ2-4,NA,CASSTLRTGMGMAKNIQYF,TGTGCCAGCAGTACCCTTAGGACAGGGATGGGAATGGCCAAAAACATTCAGTACTTC
TRBV18,TRBD1,TRBJ2-5,NA,CASSPTGGLEETQYF,TGTGCCAGCTCACCGACAGGGGGGCTAGAGGAGACCCAGTACTTC
TRBV5-1,NA,TRBJ1-1,NA,CASSLLALNTEAFF,TGCGCCAGCAGCTTGCTGGCCCTGAACACTGAAGCTTTCTTT
TRBV6-5,NA,TRBJ2-5,NA,CASSFDILQETQYF,TGTGCCAGCAGTTTCGACATCCTACAAGAGACCCAGTACTTC
TRBV7-2,NA,TRBJ1-2,NA,CASSPAYGYTF,TGTGCCAGCAGCCCTGCGTATGGCTACACCTTC
TRBV28,NA,TRBJ2-2,NA,CASSLIWEVGELFF,TGTGCCAGCAGTTTAATCTGGGAGGTCGGGGAGCTGTTTTTT
TRBV5-4,TRBD1,TRBJ2-1,NA,CASSSRDRAHNEQFF,TGTGCCAGCAGCTCGAGGGACAGGGCACACAATGAGCAGTTCTTC
TRBV9,TRBD2,TRBJ2-5,once,CASSVAIAGGPGETQYF,TGTGCCAGCAGCGTAGCAATAGCGGGGGGGCCGGGAGAGACCCAGTACTTC
TRBV5-1,NA,TRBJ1-6,NA,CASSWDSPTSSYNSPLHF,TGCGCCAGCAGCTGGGACTCACCGACGAGCTCCTATAATTCACCCCTCCACTTT
TRBV7-2,TRBD2,TRBJ2-3,NA,CASSLGGPWSGDTDTQYF,TGTGCCAGCAGCTTAGGGGGTCCGTGGAGCGGGGACACAGATACGCAGTATTTT
TRBV7-2,NA,TRBJ2-6,NA,CASSPQVSGANVLTF,TGTGCCAGCAGCCCACAGGTCTCTGGGGCCAACGTCCTGACTTTC
TRBV7-2,TRBD1,TRBJ1-5,NA,CASSLGGQGAPQHF,TGTGCCAGCAGCTTAGGGGGACAGGGTGCGCCCCAGCATTTT
TRBV19,TRBD1,TRBJ1-1,NA,CASRSLTGGSNTEAFF,TGTGCCAGTAGGTCTCTAACAGGGGGCAGCAACACTGAAGCTTTCTTT
TRBV19,TRBD1,TRBJ1-2,few,CASSRTTGDGYTF,TGTGCCAGTAGTAGAACGACAGGGGATGGCTACACCTTC
TRBV7-2,NA,TRBJ2-7,NA,CASSRDKTYEQYF,TGTGCCAGCAGTCGGGACAAGACCTACGAGCAGTACTTC
TRBV6-6,TRBD2,TRBJ2-7,NA,CASSYSSGRAGYEQYF,TGTGCCAGCAGTTACTCGAGCGGGAGGGCGGGTTACGAGCAGTACTTC
TRBV6-2/TRBV6-3,NA,TRBJ2-7,NA,CASSYSPGHTIYEQYF,TGTGCCAGCAGTTACTCGCCAGGCCACACGATCTACGAGCAGTACTTC
TRBV4-1,NA,TRBJ1-4,NA,CASSQASGVPNEKLFF,TGCGCCAGCAGCCAGGCTTCAGGGGTCCCTAATGAAAAACTGTTTTTT
TRBV30,NA,TRBJ2-7,NA,CAWSPHRATYEQYF,TGTGCCTGGAGTCCACACAGGGCTACCTACGAGCAGTACTTC
TRBV7-9,NA,TRBJ2-3,NA,CASRLDGSTDTQYF,TGTGCCAGCAGACTAGACGGCTCCACAGATACGCAGTATTTT
TRBV6-1,NA,TRBJ2-5,NA,CASSEARGEETQYF,TGTGCCAGCAGTGAAGCCAGGGGGGAGGAGACCCAGTACTTC
TRBV5-1,TRBD1,TRBJ1-2,NA,CASSGDSLYGYTF,TGCGCCAGCAGCGGGGACAGCCTCTATGGCTACACCTTC
TRBV7-2,NA,TRBJ2-4,NA,CASSLMGAAKNIQYF,TGTGCCAGCAGTCTTATGGGAGCAGCCAAAAACATTCAGTACTTC
TRBV12-3/TRBV12-4,NA,TRBJ2-7,NA,CASSLDWREQYF,TGTGCCAGCAGTTTAGATTGGCGGGAGCAGTACTTC
TRBV10-3,TRBD2,TRBJ2-1,NA,CAIGVGGAEPLNEQFF,TGTGCCATCGGGGTGGGAGGGGCAGAGCCCCTCAATGAGCAGTTCTTC
TRBV12-3/TRBV12-4,NA,TRBJ1-1,NA,CASSRLGTAEAFF,TGTGCCAGCAGTCGATTAGGGACTGCTGAAGCTTTCTTT
TRBV5-6,NA,TRBJ2-7,NA,CASSPQGSVHEQYF,TGTGCCAGCAGCCCCCAGGGTAGTGTACACGAGCAGTACTTC
TRBV7-2,NA,TRBJ2-7,NA,CASSDPSSEQYF,TGTGCCAGCAGCGACCCTAGCTCCGAGCAGTACTTC
TRBV5-1,NA,TRBJ2-4,NA,CASSSEPLGKNIQYF,TGCGCCAGCAGCTCCGAACCCCTAGGCAAAAACATTCAGTACTTC
TRBV3-1/TRBV3-2,NA,TRBJ1-3,NA,CASSQDQGRVGNTIYF,TGTGCCAGCAGCCAAGACCAAGGCAGGGTTGGAAACACCATATATTTT